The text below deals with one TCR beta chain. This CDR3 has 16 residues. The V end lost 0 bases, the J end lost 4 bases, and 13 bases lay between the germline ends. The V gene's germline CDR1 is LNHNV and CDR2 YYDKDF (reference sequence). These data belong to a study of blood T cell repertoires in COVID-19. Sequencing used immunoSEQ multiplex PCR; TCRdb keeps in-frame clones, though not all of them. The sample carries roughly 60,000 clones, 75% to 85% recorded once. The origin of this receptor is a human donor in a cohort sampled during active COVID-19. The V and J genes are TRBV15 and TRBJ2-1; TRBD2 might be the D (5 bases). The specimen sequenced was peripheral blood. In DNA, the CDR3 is TGTGCCACCAGCAGAGACGGGCGGGCGGAATACAATGAGCAGTTCTTC. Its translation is CATSRDGRAEYNEQFF.